This T cell receptor (beta chain) was observed in a study of cytomegalovirus exposure and HLA in healthy donors. Trimming left V 2 bases short and J 1 base short, with 12 bases between. Per germline, CDR1 MDHEN and CDR2 SYDVKM. The CDR3 is 17 amino acids. This clone was detected only a few times. The PCR contained 60 Vbeta and 13 Jbeta primers. Using immunoSEQ multiplex PCR, the repertoire was profiled, and TCRdb retains in-frame clones only, with some absent. The sample has 65,000 to 80,000 clones, 78% seen once. The sequenced sample was PBMCs. The receptor was isolated from a middle-aged woman in good health and CMV-seropositive. The V gene is TRBV28, the J gene TRBJ1-6, with D perhaps matching TRBD1 (6 bases). The DNA for the CDR3 is TGTGCCAGCAGTTTAAGTGGGGGCGGATCCTATAATTCACCCCTCCACTTT. Amino acid sequence: CASSLSGGGSYNSPLHF.